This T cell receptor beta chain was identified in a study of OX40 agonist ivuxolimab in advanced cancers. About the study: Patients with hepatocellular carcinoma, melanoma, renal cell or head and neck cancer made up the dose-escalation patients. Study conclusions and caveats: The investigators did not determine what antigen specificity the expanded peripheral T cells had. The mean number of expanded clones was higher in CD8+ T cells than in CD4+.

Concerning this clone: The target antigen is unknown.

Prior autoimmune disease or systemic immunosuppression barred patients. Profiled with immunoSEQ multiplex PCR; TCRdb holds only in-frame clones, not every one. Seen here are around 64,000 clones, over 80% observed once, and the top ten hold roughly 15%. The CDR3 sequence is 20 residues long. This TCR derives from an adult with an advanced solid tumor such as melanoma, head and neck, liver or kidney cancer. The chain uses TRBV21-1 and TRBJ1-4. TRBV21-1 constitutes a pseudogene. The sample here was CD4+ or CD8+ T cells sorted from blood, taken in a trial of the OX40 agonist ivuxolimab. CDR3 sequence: CASSKDGGTGGKATNEKLFF. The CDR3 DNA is TGTGCCAGCAGCAAAGATGGGGGGACGGGGGGTAAGGCAACTAATGAAAAACTGTTTTTT.